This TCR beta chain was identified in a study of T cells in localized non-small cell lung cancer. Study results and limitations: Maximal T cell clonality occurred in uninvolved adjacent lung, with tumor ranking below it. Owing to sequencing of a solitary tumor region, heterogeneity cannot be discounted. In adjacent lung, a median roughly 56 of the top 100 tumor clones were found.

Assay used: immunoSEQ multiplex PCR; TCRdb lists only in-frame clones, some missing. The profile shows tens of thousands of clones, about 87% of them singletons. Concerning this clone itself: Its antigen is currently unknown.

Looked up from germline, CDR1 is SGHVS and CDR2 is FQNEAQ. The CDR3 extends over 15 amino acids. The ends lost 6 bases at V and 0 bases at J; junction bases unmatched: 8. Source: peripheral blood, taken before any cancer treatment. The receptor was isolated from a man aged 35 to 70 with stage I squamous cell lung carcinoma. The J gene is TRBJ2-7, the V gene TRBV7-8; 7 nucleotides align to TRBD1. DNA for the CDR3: TGTGCCAGCAGGGACAGGATGGGGTTCTCCTACGAGCAGTACTTC. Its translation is CASRDRMGFSYEQYF.